This is a list of T cell receptor beta chains from one sample in a study of cytomegalovirus exposure and HLA in healthy donors. Only in-frame clones appear in the TCRdb table, and some are missing; sequencing was by immunoSEQ multiplex PCR. The data contain over 85,000 clones, 60% to 85% of them singletons. The sequencing sample was made of PBMCs. The receptors were sampled from a woman aged 55-75 years in good health and CMV-seropositive. CDR3s leave out the opening cysteine and the closing phenylalanine or tryptophan. A D gene is named only where the DNA matches it firmly.

TRBD2,TRBV27,ASSLYSAGVVGGVETQY
TRBD2,TRBV7-3,ASSSKPSLAGGQF
NA,TRBV12-5,ASGRFGQSYGYT
NA,TRBV25-1,ASSGGYSTDTQY
NA,TRBV2,ASNNGGYEQY
NA,TRBV29-1,SVLNPNSGYGYT
TRBD2,TRBV2,ASRNSGVWSEQF
TRBD1,TRBV27,ASSLYLTGGTMQETQY
NA,TRBV29-1,SVVANTEAF
TRBD1,TRBV18,ASSPFGQGAYGELF
NA,TRBV7-8,ASSLLQSGGGRVYGYT
TRBD1,TRBV7-2,ASSLGQGIFQPQH
NA,TRBV27,ASNRDKEQDTQY
NA,TRBV11-1,ASSFSGSSYEQY
TRBD2,TRBV5-1,ASSPTSVYNEQF
TRBD2,TRBV9,ASSLSGRASYNEQF
NA,TRBV30,AWSTYRQGYEQY
TRBD1,TRBV5-5,ASSLDRGGNQPQH
TRBD1,TRBV18,ASSPPVDRAKETQY
NA,TRBV20-1,SALEETQY
TRBD2,TRBV7-3,ASSRTRTETQY
TRBD1,TRBV6-1,ASSGWGQAHQETQY
NA,TRBV19,ASSRQYNANEQF
TRBD1,TRBV28,ASRDRGLSVYYGYT
TRBD1,TRBV11-2,ASSPEDRGREKLF
NA,TRBV6-5,ASSYGQGTEAF
NA,TRBV7-6,ASSSDDRPITDTQY
TRBD2,TRBV18,ASSPGLAGGPTDTQY
NA,TRBV28,ASRSSYEQY
NA,TRBV27,ASSSIRVRTNEKLF
TRBD1,TRBV30,AWSEGQTEAF
NA,TRBV14,ASSQEAGLNTGELF
TRBD1,TRBV28,ASRGTGGHQPQH
TRBD2,TRBV27,ASSPRREDTGELF
TRBD1,TRBV5-1,ASSLGTGQVGNTIY
NA,TRBV18,ASSSSQKETQY
NA,TRBV6-5,ASSYSEGLAGYT
TRBD2,TRBV28,ASSLYSGGGDTQY
NA,TRBV5-5,ASSPHSSGANVLT
TRBD2,TRBV29-1,SVGTSGRTLTNEQF
NA,TRBV7-9,ASSFRGRDGELF
NA,TRBV19,ASSLGGPGQPQH
NA,TRBV15,ATSRADSYQPQH
TRBD2,TRBV6-5,ASIPAGGDTGELF
TRBD1,TRBV7-9,ASSSGQGKGNTEAF
TRBD2,TRBV27,ASSFDTGLAGKMDTQY
NA,TRBV5-5,ASSSLSDINEKLF
TRBD2,TRBV27,ASSLDVAGAYNEQF
NA,TRBV19,SLQRNTIY
TRBD2,TRBV5-1,ASSPLAGAYEQY
NA,TRBV18,ASSPNRIRGTTSGNTIY
TRBD1,TRBV25-1,ASSEYILRTGGNEQF
NA,TRBV7-3,ASSLLPGETQY
TRBD1,TRBV4-2,ASSRDRENTEAF
NA,TRBV27,ASSLSGGRTDTQY